The 26 T cell receptor beta chains listed next were all sequenced from one sample in a study of T-cell memory formation after mild COVID-19. Each CDR3 protein is one row after TCRdb ran MiXCR on the 5' RACE reads. The table records approximately 44,000 distinct CDR3 sequences, approximately 7% of them present only once. Sequenced: PBMCs or a T cell subset sorted from them (not recorded which). The receptors here all came from a man between 18 and 35 years old who had mild COVID-19 (a few samples of this study predate the infection). Cell type and time point are not known.

This clonotype was observed a few times. The chain couples TRBV6-5 to TRBJ1-2, with a weak D call TRBD1 (6 bases). CDR3 length: 13 residues. V was trimmed by 5 bases and J by 7 bases, leaving 14 bases between them. Germline CDR1 and CDR2: MNHEY and SVGAGI. This CDR3 is CASSPQRDIGYTF. The DNA for the CDR3 is TGTGCCAGCAGTCCTCAGCGGGACATTGGCTACACCTTC.

This sequence joins TRBV6-5 and TRBJ1-1, with D unclear. This CDR3 contains 15 residues. Germline CDR1 MNHEY, CDR2 SVGAGI. Trimming cost V 0 bases and J 3 bases, with 11 bases left between them. CDR3 nucleotides: TGTGCCAGCAGTTACTCCGAATCGAGGGACACTGAAGCTTTCTTT. Translation: CASSYSESRDTEAFF.

About this clonotype itself: The junction departs from the called germline gene at one end, perhaps through a read error. The chain is built from TRBV11-2 and TRBJ2-1; D is unresolved. The germline gives CDR1 SGHAT, CDR2 FQNNGV. The CDR3 runs to 15 residues. CDR3 amino acids: CAISLVGGLPRTQFF. The CDR3 DNA follows: TGTGCCATCAGCTTAGTCGGTGGTCTCCCCCGAACCCAGTTCTTC.

The table lists this clonotype with a few counts. The chain is built from TRBV7-9 and TRBJ1-2; a weak D match, TRBD1 (5 bases). This CDR3 contains 12 residues. Trimming pared 5 bases from V and 5 bases from J, leaving 9 bases between. From germline, CDR1 is SEHNR and CDR2 FQNEAQ (reference sequence). The CDR3 region is CASSKTAYGYTF. The CDR3 coding sequence is TGTGCCAGCAGCAAGACAGCTTATGGCTACACCTTC.

The table lists this clonotype with a few counts. The rearrangement joins TRBV10-3 to TRBJ1-1; 7 positions match TRBD1. The CDR3 totals 14 residues. Germline V gives CDR1 ENHRY, CDR2 SYGVKD. J was trimmed by 4 bases and V by 7 bases; bases with no gene match: 9. The CDR3 nucleotides read TGTGCCATCACCCGACAGGGTGGGGCCACTGAAGCTTTCTTT. Translated: CAITRQGGATEAFF.

Ten or more counts support this clonotype. V is TRBV5-1 and J is TRBJ2-5; D not certain. Between the trimmed V and J ends, which lost 2 bases and 3 bases, there was a span of 14 bases. Germline CDR1 reads SGHRS; CDR2 reads YFSETQ. There are 15 residues in the CDR3. CDR3 sequence reads: CASSLSFRTEETQYF. The DNA for the CDR3 is TGCGCCAGCAGCTTATCGTTCCGGACCGAAGAGACCCAGTACTTC.

This clonotype was seen repeatedly, ten times or more. The chain couples TRBV5-1 to TRBJ2-3, with D hard to call. V lost 4 bases to trimming and J lost 0 bases, with 9 bases between them. The CDR3 is 14 amino acids. Germline V gives CDR1 SGHRS, CDR2 YFSETQ. The CDR3: CASSRISSTDTQYF. As DNA, the CDR3 is TGCGCCAGCAGCAGAATATCTAGCACAGATACGCAGTATTTT. The whole variable domain, filled in from reference TRBV5-1 and TRBJ2-3, reads KAGVTQTPRYLIKTRGQQVTLSCSPISGHRSVSWYQQTPGQGLQFLFEYFSETQRNKGNFPGRFSGRQFSNSRSEMNVSTLELGDSALYLCASSRISSTDTQYFGPGTRLTVL.

This clonotype has more than one count but fewer than ten. The chain uses TRBV20-1 and TRBJ1-4; maybe TRBD1 (6 bases). V was shortened by 0 bases and J by 8 bases, with 16 bases between the two germline ends. Germline V gene sequence: CDR1 DFQATT, CDR2 SNEGSKA (reference sequence). CDR3 length equals 15 residues. As DNA, the CDR3 is TGCAGTGCTAGAGATTGGGACAAAACCCCAGAAAAACTGTTTTTT. Protein: CSARDWDKTPEKLFF.

In regard to this clonotype: A much larger clone lies one base from this, so it may be a read error. This chain uses TRBV10-1 with TRBJ2-3; D call uncertain. The CDR3 has 13 amino acids. Germline CDR1 WNHNN, CDR2 SYGVQD (reference sequence). CDR3 sequence: CDSSAGLTDTQYF. DNA of the CDR3: TGCGACAGCAGTGCCGGTCTCACAGATACGCAGTATTTT.

This clonotype was picked up many times. This CDR3 reads CASSLAPIVNTDTQYF. The CDR3, as DNA: TGCGCCAGCAGCTTGGCCCCGATTGTAAACACAGATACGCAGTATTTT. This chain connects TRBV5-1 to TRBJ2-3; no reliable D call. The V end lost 0 bases, the J end lost 2 bases, and 13 bases lay between the germline ends. The CDR3 contains 16 residues. CDR1 is SGHRS and CDR2 is YFSETQ in the germline V gene. The full variable domain, completed using reference TRBV5-1 and TRBJ2-3, is KAGVTQTPRYLIKTRGQQVTLSCSPISGHRSVSWYQQTPGQGLQFLFEYFSETQRNKGNFPGRFSGRQFSNSRSEMNVSTLELGDSALYLCASSLAPIVNTDTQYFGPGTRLTVL.

This chain connects TRBV27 to TRBJ1-6, with 10 bases identical to TRBD1. Germline V gene lookup returns CDR1 MNHEY and CDR2 SMNVEV (reference sequence). The CDR3 is made up of 18 amino acids. Unmatched junction bases numbered 11, after V lost 5 bases and J lost 4 bases. The CDR3 region has the DNA TGTGCCAGCAGTCAGTCACGGGACAGGGGAACTTATAATTCACCCCTCCACTTT. This translates into CASSQSRDRGTYNSPLHF.

This clonotype has ten or more counts. The chain has TRBV6-2 or TRBV6-3 and TRBJ2-7, with D perhaps matching TRBD1 (6 bases). Trimming cost V 7 bases and J 2 bases, with 12 bases left between them. The germline gives CDR1 MNHEY, CDR2 SVGEGT. The CDR3 has 13 amino acids. The CDR3 DNA reads as TGTGCCAGCAACTTGGACAGCCCCTACGAGCAGTACTTC. Its translation: CASNLDSPYEQYF.

J is TRBJ2-2 and V is TRBV12-3 or TRBV12-4; TRBD1 agrees at 8 bases. This CDR3 has 16 residues. Trimming at V came to 5 bases and at J to 5 bases, leaving 10 bases not matched to a gene. CDR3: CASSPYGQGRTGELFF. CDR3 DNA sequence: TGTGCCAGCAGTCCCTACGGACAGGGACGGACCGGGGAGCTGTTTTTT.

This clonotype was seen ten or more times. The CDR3 coding sequence is TGCGCCAGCAGTCCTCAGGGGGCATTTGGAGATACGCAGTATTTT. Translation gives CASSPQGAFGDTQYF. The rearrangement links TRBV5-1 to TRBJ2-3, with 8 nucleotides matching TRBD1. The germline V gene encodes CDR1 SGHRS and CDR2 YFSETQ. The CDR3 length is 15 residues. J was trimmed by 5 bases and V by 5 bases; bases with no gene match: 10.

The chain recombines TRBV5-5 with TRBJ1-6; no clear D. The CDR3 spans 14 residues. V lost 3 bases and J lost 4, with 8 bases in between. Looked up from germline, CDR1 is SGHKS and CDR2 is YYEKEE (reference sequence). DNA of the CDR3: TGTGCCAGCAGCTCGGGAGGTTATAATTCACCCCTCCACTTT. This codes for CASSSGGYNSPLHF.

The chain couples TRBV6-2 or TRBV6-3 to TRBJ2-3, with D possibly being TRBD1 (6 bases). Germline CDR1 MNHEY, CDR2 SVGEGT. V lost 8 bases and J lost 0, with 6 bases in between. The CDR3 runs to 12 residues. DNA of the CDR3: TGTGCCAGCGGACAGAGCACAGATACGCAGTATTTT. Translation: CASGQSTDTQYF.

This clonotype was observed at least ten times. The chain is built from TRBV4-1 and TRBJ2-5; no firm D call. The germline V and J ends were trimmed by 0 bases and 8 bases, with 10 bases remaining between them. This CDR3 region has 13 residues. The germline CDR1 and CDR2 sequences are MGHRA and YSYEKL. CDR3 region: CASSQDPAKTQYF. In DNA form, the CDR3 reads TGCGCCAGCAGCCAAGACCCAGCGAAAACCCAGTACTTC.

V is TRBV6-5 and J is TRBJ1-5, with D perhaps matching TRBD1 (5 bases). Germline CDR1 MNHEY, CDR2 SVGAGI. The CDR3 loop spans 14 amino acids. The germline V and J ends were trimmed by 2 bases and 3 bases, with 8 bases remaining between them. CDR3 sequence reads: CASSYRGTNQPQHF. The CDR3 nucleotides are TGTGCCAGCAGTTACAGGGGCACCAATCAGCCCCAGCATTTT.

Only a few counts were recorded for this clonotype. The chain combines TRBV28 with TRBJ2-7; TRBD2 agrees at 10 bases. Trimming took 6 bases from V and 6 from J; bases not matched to a gene: 5. Germline values: CDR1 MDHEN, CDR2 SYDVKM. This CDR3 has 13 amino acids. Here the CDR3 reads CASSTGTSAEQYV. CDR3 DNA: TGTGCCAGCAGCACCGGGACTAGCGCCGAGCAGTACGTC.

This chain's CDR3 is CSARDRRSGNTIYF. CDR3 DNA sequence: TGCAGTGCTAGAGATCGCCGCTCTGGAAACACCATATATTTT. The V and J genes are TRBV20-1 and TRBJ1-3; D uncertain. The CDR3 has 14 residues. Between the trimmed V and J ends, which lost 0 bases and 0 bases, there was a span of 6 bases. Germline assignment: CDR1 DFQATT and CDR2 SNEGSKA (reference sequence).

This chain uses TRBV29-1 with TRBJ2-5, with D perhaps being TRBD1 or TRBD2 (5 bases each). The germline V gene encodes CDR1 SQVTM and CDR2 ANQGSEA. The CDR3 totals 13 residues. V was pared by 2 bases and J by 5 bases, with 12 bases between. For the CDR3, the DNA is TGCAGCGTTGAAAGGGGAGAGGTGGAGACCCAGTACTTC. Amino acids: CSVERGEVETQYF.

In its sample, this clonotype was seen a few times. V is TRBV7-9 and J is TRBJ1-5, with D possibly TRBD1 on 5 matching bases. Trimming took 2 bases from V and 9 from J, leaving 11 bases between them. The CDR3 spans 13 residues. CDR1 is SEHNR, CDR2 FQNEAQ, per germline (reference sequence). The CDR3 protein is CASSLIGQGPQHF. In nucleotides, the CDR3 is TGTGCCAGCAGCTTAATCGGGCAGGGGCCCCAGCATTTT.

This clonotype was seen at least ten times. The V call is TRBV5-1, the J call TRBJ2-7; TRBD1 agrees at 7 bases. The ends lost 4 bases at V and 1 base at J; junction bases unmatched: 2. The CDR3 contains 13 residues. In germline, CDR1 is SGHRS, CDR2 YFSETQ. The CDR3 reads CASSPGQSYEQYF. CDR3 in DNA: TGCGCCAGCAGCCCGGGACAGTCCTACGAGCAGTACTTC.

This clonotype has only a few counts. The chain uses TRBV9 and TRBJ2-1, with a tentative D call TRBD2 (5 bases). With 4 bases removed from V and 0 bases from J, the gap between germline ends came to 17 bases. CDR1 is SGDLS and CDR2 is YYNGEE in the germline V gene. The length of the CDR3 is 17 residues. For the CDR3, the DNA is TGTGCCAGCAGCCCACGAGGAGGCAGCGGCTCCTACAATGAGCAGTTCTTC. Amino acid sequence: CASSPRGGSGSYNEQFF.

This chain uses TRBV5-1 with TRBJ2-7, with 10 bases matching TRBD1. The CDR3 has 15 residues. V was pared by 5 bases and J by 2 bases, with 7 bases of the junction left unmatched. The germline gives CDR1 SGHRS, CDR2 YFSETQ. The CDR3 DNA follows: TGCGCCAGCAGGTCGAGCGGGACAGGGGCCTACGAGCAGTACTTC. As protein: CASRSSGTGAYEQYF. The variable domain in full, completed from reference TRBV5-1 and TRBJ2-7, reads KAGVTQTPRYLIKTRGQQVTLSCSPISGHRSVSWYQQTPGQGLQFLFEYFSETQRNKGNFPGRFSGRQFSNSRSEMNVSTLELGDSALYLCASRSSGTGAYEQYFGPGTRLTVT.

This clonotype was picked up a small number of times. The rearrangement links TRBV4-1 to TRBJ2-1, with D perhaps TRBD1 (6 bases). Between the trimmed V and J ends, which lost 7 bases and 4 bases, there was a span of 17 bases. Germline V lookup: CDR1 MGHRA, CDR2 YSYEKL. This CDR3 region has 15 residues. CDR3 in DNA: TGCGCCAGCACGGAAGGAGACAGGCTATACAATGAGCAGTTCTTC. It is translated as CASTEGDRLYNEQFF.